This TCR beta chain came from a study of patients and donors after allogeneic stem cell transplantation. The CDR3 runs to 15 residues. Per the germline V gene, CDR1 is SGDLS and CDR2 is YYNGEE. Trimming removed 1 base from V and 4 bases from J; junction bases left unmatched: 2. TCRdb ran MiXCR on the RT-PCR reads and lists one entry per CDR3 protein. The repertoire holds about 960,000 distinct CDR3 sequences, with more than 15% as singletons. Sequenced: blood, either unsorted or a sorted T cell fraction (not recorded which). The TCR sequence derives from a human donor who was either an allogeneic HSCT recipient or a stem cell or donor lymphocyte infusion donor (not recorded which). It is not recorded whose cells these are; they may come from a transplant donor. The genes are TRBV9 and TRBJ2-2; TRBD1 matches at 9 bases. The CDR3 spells CASSVQTGGTGELFF. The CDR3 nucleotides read TGTGCCAGCAGCGTACAGACAGGGGGCACCGGGGAGCTGTTTTTT.